This passage covers 4 T cell receptor beta chains from one sample sequenced in a study of T cells in Graves' hyperthyroidism and ophthalmopathy. From RNA transcripts, TCR beta CDR3 regions were amplified. Initially, a first-round RT-PCR of the TCR CDR3 employed the HTBI primer set. Using its own MiXCR run on the multiplex PCR reads, TCRdb lists one record per CDR3 protein. The sample carries under 350,000 distinct CDR3 sequences, over 15% recorded once. The sample consisted of blood. The receptors were gathered from a woman in her forties or fifties with Graves' hyperthyroidism.

The chain has TRBV20-1 and TRBJ2-1, with D unclear. The V end was cut by 0 bases, the J end by 4 bases, with 4 bases between. CDR1 is DFQATT and CDR2 is SNEGSKA in the germline V gene (reference sequence). The CDR3 extends over 12 amino acids. In DNA, the CDR3 is TGCAGTGCTAGAGATTGGTACAATGAGCAGTTCTTC. Translating gives CSARDWYNEQFF.

The chain carries TRBV7-9 and TRBJ2-5, with TRBD2 matching over 10 bases. This CDR3 comprises 16 residues. Per germline, CDR1 SEHNR and CDR2 FQNEAQ (reference sequence). The junction had 11 bases not matched to a gene; V was cut back by 5 bases and J by 5 bases. The CDR3 DNA reads TGTGCCAGCAGCCTTAGCGGGGGGAACACTTGGGAGACCCAGTACTTC. This translates into CASSLSGGNTWETQYF.

In its sample, this clonotype was seen a few times. The J gene is TRBJ2-7, the V gene TRBV18; possibly TRBD1 or TRBD2 for D (5 bases each). Trimming stripped 2 bases from V and 0 bases from J, with 11 bases between. Germline CDR1 KGHSH, CDR2 LQKENI. This CDR3 region has 15 residues. CDR3 nucleotides: TGTGCCAGCTCACCAGGGACGGGAAGCTCCTACGAGCAGTACTTC. Translation gives CASSPGTGSSYEQYF.

The CDR3 here is CASSLVAGPNYGYTF. CDR3 sequence (DNA): TGTGCCAGCAGCTTAGTTGCAGGGCCGAACTATGGCTACACCTTC. The chain recombines TRBV7-9 with TRBJ1-2; tentatively, D is TRBD1 (5 bases). Between the trimmed V and J ends, which lost 1 base and 2 bases, there was a span of 11 bases. Looked up from germline, CDR1 is SEHNR and CDR2 is FQNEAQ (reference sequence). CDR3 length: 15 amino acids.